One and the same sample provided the 7 T cell receptor beta chains below, sequenced in a study of T-cell memory formation after mild COVID-19. TCRdb recomputed calls from the 5' RACE reads with MiXCR, one row per CDR3 protein. Among approximately 500,000 distinct CDR3 sequences listed, 20% to 30% were seen once. The sample consisted of PBMCs or a T cell subset sorted from them (not recorded which). These TCRs come from an adult woman who had mild COVID-19 (a few samples of this study predate the infection). Cell type and time point are not known.

This chain connects TRBV6-2 or TRBV6-3 to TRBJ1-5; TRBD1 is a possible D gene (5 bases). There are 16 residues in the CDR3. The ends were cut back, 2 bases at V and 2 bases at J, with 13 bases in the middle. CDR1 is MNHEY and CDR2 is SVGEGT in the germline V gene. As DNA, the CDR3 is TGTGCCAGCAGTTACGACGGGACCTACGGCAATCAGCCCCAGCATTTT. Its protein is CASSYDGTYGNQPQHF.

This clonotype has only a few counts. This rearrangement joins TRBV7-2 to TRBJ2-3, with 8 bases matching TRBD2. J gave up 2 bases and V 1 base, and 11 bases lay outside the gene matches. CDR3 length: 18 amino acids. CDR1 and CDR2 (germline): SGHTA, FQGNSA. The DNA of the CDR3 is TGTGCCAGCAGCTTAGGCCCTGGGAGACTAGCGCCCACAGATACGCAGTATTTT. Translated: CASSLGPGRLAPTDTQYF.

The chain is built from TRBV7-9 and TRBJ2-2, with 7 nucleotides matching TRBD1. The V gene end was trimmed by 10 bases and the J gene end by 3 bases; junction bases not matched to a gene: 11. There are 15 residues in the CDR3. Looked up from germline, CDR1 is SEHNR and CDR2 is FQNEAQ (reference sequence). CDR3 loop: CATTGTAGYTGELFF. The CDR3 nucleotides read TGTGCCACCACCGGGACAGCTGGTTACACCGGGGAGCTGTTTTTT.

This clonotype appeared a single time. The chain carries TRBV7-8 and TRBJ2-1; 8 positions match TRBD2. In germline, CDR1 is SGHVS, CDR2 FQNEAQ. V shed 1 base, J shed 7 bases, and the junction held 9 bases outside the gene matches. The CDR3 has 16 residues. CDR3: CASSLVVGLAGNEQFF. The DNA for the CDR3 is TGTGCCAGCAGCTTAGTTGTCGGACTAGCTGGGAATGAGCAGTTCTTC.

This clonotype was observed a few times. The chain couples TRBV5-1 to TRBJ1-5; D perhaps matches TRBD1 (6 bases). Per germline, CDR1 SGHRS and CDR2 YFSETQ. The length of the CDR3 is 17 residues. Trimming stripped 6 bases from V and 7 bases from J, with 26 bases between. The CDR3 is CASTSGAASQYRQPQHF. CDR3 nucleotides: TGCGCCAGCACCTCGGGGGCGGCCTCCCAATATCGGCAGCCCCAGCATTTT.

Only a few counts were recorded for this clonotype. The DNA of the CDR3 is TGTGCCAGCAGCTCTAGTGAGCAGTTCTTC. As protein: CASSSSEQFF. The rearrangement uses TRBV12-3 or TRBV12-4 and TRBJ2-1; D uncertain. Trimming removed 6 bases from V and 9 bases from J, with 6 bases in between. The CDR3 runs to 10 residues.

V gene TRBV20-1 combines with J gene TRBJ2-7; a possible D gene is TRBD2 (6 bases). This CDR3 region has 12 residues. Germline V gene sequence: CDR1 DFQATT, CDR2 SNEGSKA (reference sequence). V gave up 6 bases and J gave up 3 bases, with 12 bases separating them. The CDR3 DNA reads TGCAGTGCCGGAGGGAGGAACTACGAGCAGTACTTC. It codes for CSAGGRNYEQYF.